Given below is one T cell receptor beta chain in context. Its antigen is unidentified. V was pared by 1 base and J by 2 bases, with 6 bases between. The CDR3 sequence is 14 residues long. In germline, CDR1 is ENHRY, CDR2 SYGVKD. Every specimen provided roughly 1-10 million cryopreserved PBMC before DNA extraction took place. The data derive from a study of long-term antiretroviral therapy in people with HIV. Study findings and constraints: Relative to control repertoires, HIV repertoires exhibited narrower CDR3 length ranges.

It was version v3.0 of the immunoSEQ assay that was run at survey level. The study targeted about 35,000-55,000 T-cell genomes per sample in sequencing. Some clones are missing from TCRdb's copy, which holds only in-frame ones; the method was immunoSEQ multiplex PCR. The table has around 20,000 clones, roughly four fifths seen once. The rearrangement links TRBV10-3 to TRBJ1-5; D not certain. The sequence derives from a man between 18 and 35 years old with HIV. The specimen comprised unsorted PBMCs, sampled 0.5 years after starting antiretroviral therapy. CDR3 coding DNA: TGTGCCATCAGTGAGTACGGGGGCAATCAGCCCCAGCATTTT. This codes for CAISEYGGNQPQHF.